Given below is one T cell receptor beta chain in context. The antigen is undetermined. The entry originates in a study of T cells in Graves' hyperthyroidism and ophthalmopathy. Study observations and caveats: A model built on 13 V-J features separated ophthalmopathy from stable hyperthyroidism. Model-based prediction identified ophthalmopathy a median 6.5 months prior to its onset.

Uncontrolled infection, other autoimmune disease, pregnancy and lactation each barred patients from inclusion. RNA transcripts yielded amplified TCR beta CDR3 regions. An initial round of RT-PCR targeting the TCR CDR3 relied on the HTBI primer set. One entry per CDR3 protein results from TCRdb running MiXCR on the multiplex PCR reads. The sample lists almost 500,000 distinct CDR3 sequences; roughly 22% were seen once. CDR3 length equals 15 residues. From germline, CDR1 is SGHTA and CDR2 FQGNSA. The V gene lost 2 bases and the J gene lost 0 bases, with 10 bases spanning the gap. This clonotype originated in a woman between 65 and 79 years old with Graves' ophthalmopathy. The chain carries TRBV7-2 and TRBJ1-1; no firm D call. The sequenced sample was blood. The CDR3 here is CASSLYGIVNTEAFF. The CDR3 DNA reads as TGTGCCAGCAGCTTATATGGCATAGTGAACACTGAAGCTTTCTTT.